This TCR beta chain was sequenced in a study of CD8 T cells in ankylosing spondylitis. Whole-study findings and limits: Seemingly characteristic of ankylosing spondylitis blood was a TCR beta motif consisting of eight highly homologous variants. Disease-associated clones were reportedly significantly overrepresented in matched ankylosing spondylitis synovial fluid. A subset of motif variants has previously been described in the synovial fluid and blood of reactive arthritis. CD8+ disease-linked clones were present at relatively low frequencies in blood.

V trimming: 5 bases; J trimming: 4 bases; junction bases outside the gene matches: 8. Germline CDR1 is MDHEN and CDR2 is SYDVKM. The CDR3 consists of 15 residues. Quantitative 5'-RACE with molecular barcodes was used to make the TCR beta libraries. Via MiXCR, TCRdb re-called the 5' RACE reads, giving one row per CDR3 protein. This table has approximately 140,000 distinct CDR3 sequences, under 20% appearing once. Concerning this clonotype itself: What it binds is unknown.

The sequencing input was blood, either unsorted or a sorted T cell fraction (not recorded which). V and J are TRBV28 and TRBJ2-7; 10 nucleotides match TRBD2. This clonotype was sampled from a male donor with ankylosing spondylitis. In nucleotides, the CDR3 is TGTGCCAGCAGTCCCGTAGCGGGAGGTTGGTACGAGCAGTACTTC. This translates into CASSPVAGGWYEQYF.